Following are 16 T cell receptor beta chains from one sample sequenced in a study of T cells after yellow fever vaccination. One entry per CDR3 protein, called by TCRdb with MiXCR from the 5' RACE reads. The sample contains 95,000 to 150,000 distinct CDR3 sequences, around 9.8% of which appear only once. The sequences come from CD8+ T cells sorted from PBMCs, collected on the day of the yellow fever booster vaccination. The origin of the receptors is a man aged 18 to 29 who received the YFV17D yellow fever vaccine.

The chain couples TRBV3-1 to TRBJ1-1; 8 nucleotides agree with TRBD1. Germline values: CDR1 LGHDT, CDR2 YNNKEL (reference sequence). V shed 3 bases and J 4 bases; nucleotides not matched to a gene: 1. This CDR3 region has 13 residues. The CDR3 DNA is TGTGCCAGCAGCCACAGGGGGCGCACTGAAGCTTTCTTT. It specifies CASSHRGRTEAFF.

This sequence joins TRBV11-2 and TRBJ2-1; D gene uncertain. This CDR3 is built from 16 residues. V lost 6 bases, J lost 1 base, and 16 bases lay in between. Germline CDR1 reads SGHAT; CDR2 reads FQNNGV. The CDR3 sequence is CASSYYAEISYNEQFF. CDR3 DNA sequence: TGTGCCAGCAGTTACTATGCGGAAATTTCCTACAATGAGCAGTTCTTC.

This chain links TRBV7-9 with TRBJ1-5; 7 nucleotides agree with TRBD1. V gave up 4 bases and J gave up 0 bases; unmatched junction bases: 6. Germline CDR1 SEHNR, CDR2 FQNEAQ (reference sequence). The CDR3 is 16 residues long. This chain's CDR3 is CASSSTDRDSNQPQHF. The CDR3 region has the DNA TGTGCCAGCAGCTCCACCGACAGGGATAGCAATCAGCCCCAGCATTTT.

The CDR3 here is CASSGGQNQPQHF. The CDR3 DNA follows: TGTGCCAGTTCAGGGGGCCAGAATCAGCCCCAGCATTTT. The V and J genes are TRBV6-5 and TRBJ1-5; 8 nucleotides line up with TRBD1. In germline, CDR1 is MNHEY, CDR2 SVGAGI. The CDR3 has 13 amino acids. The V gene end was trimmed by 9 bases and the J gene end by 4 bases; junction bases not matched to a gene: 5.

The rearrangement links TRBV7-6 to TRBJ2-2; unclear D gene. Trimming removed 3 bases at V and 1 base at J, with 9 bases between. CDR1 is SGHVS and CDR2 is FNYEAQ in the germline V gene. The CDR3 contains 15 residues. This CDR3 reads CASSLSGRNTGELFF. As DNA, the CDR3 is TGTGCCAGCAGCTTGTCAGGAAGGAACACCGGGGAGCTGTTTTTT.

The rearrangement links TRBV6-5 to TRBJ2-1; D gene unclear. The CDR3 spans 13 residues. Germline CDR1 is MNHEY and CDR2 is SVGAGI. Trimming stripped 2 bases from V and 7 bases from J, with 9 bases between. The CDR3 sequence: CASSYNLANEQFF. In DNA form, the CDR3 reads TGTGCCAGCAGTTACAACCTGGCGAATGAGCAGTTCTTC.

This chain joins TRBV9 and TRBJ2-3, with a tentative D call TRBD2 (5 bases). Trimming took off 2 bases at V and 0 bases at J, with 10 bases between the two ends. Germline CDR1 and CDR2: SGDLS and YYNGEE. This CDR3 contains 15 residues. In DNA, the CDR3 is TGTGCCAGCAGCGTTCCGGGAACTAGCACAGATACGCAGTATTTT. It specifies CASSVPGTSTDTQYF.

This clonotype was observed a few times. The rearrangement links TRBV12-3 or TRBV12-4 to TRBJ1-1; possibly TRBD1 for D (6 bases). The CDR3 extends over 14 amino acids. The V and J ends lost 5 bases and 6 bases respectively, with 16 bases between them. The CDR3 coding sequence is TGTGCCAGCAGTCCTACAGGGTATCCGTCTGAAGCTTTCTTT. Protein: CASSPTGYPSEAFF.

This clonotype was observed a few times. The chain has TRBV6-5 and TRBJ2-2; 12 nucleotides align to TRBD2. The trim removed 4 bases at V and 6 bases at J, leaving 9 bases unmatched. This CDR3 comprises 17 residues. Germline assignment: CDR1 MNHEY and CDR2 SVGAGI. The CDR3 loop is CASSLASGGAWAGELFF. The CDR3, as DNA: TGTGCCAGCAGTTTAGCTAGCGGGGGGGCGTGGGCCGGGGAGCTGTTTTTT.

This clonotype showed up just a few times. As DNA, the CDR3 is TGTGCCAGCAGTGACCAAAGGGACAGTCAAGAGACCCAGTACTTC. It codes for CASSDQRDSQETQYF. The V call is TRBV6-1, the J call TRBJ2-5; 7 bases map to TRBD1. The CDR3 sequence is 15 residues long. V was clipped by 3 bases and J by 2 bases; unmatched bases: 6. CDR1 is MNHNS, CDR2 SASEGT, per germline.

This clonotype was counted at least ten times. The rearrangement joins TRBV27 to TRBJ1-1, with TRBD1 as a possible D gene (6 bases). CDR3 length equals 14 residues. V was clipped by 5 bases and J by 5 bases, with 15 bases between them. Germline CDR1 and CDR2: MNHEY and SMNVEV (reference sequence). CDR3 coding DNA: TGTGCCAGCAGTCTACAGGGACGGTTGACTGAAGCTTTCTTT. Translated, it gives CASSLQGRLTEAFF.

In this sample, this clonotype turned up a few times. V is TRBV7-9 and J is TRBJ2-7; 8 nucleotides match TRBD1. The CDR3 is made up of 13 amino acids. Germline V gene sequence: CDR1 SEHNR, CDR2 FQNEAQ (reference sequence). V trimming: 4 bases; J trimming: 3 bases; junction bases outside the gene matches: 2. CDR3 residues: CASSSGQDYEQYF. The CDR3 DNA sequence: TGTGCCAGCAGCTCGGGACAGGACTACGAGCAGTACTTC.

The CDR3 reads CASSLGPVPTDTQYF. DNA of the CDR3: TGTGCCAGCAGCTTAGGTCCGGTACCCACAGATACGCAGTATTTT. The V gene is TRBV7-9, the J gene TRBJ2-3; D is unclear. This CDR3 has 15 residues. Germline V CDR1 and CDR2: SEHNR, FQNEAQ (reference sequence). Trimming left V 1 base short and J 2 bases short, with 10 bases between.

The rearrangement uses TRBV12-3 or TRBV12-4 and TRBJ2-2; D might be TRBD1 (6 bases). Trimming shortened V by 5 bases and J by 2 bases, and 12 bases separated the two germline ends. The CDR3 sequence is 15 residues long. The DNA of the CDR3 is TGTGCCAGCAGTCCAACAGGGCGCAACACCGGGGAGCTGTTTTTT. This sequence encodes CASSPTGRNTGELFF.

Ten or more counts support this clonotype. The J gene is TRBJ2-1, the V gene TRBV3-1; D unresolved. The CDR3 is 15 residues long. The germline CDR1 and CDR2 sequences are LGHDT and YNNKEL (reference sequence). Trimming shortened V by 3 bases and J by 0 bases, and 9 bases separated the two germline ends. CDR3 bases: TGTGCCAGCAGCCAGGGTCCGGCCTCCTACAATGAGCAGTTCTTC. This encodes CASSQGPASYNEQFF.

The CDR3 spells CASTHSPEIQPQHF. For the CDR3, the DNA is TGTGCCAGTACTCACTCCCCCGAAATCCAGCCCCAGCATTTT. The chain uses TRBV19 and TRBJ1-5; the D is unclear. Germline V CDR1 and CDR2: LNHDA, SQIVND (reference sequence). V lost 7 bases to trimming and J lost 7 bases, with 17 bases between them. There are 14 residues in the CDR3.